One sample yielded the 30 T cell receptor beta chains listed below, sequenced in a study of CD8 T cells in Susac syndrome. RNA totalling about 0.45 to 1 ug underwent reverse transcription with random hexamers. TCRdb reprocessed the immunoSEQ multiplex PCR reads via MiXCR and lists one record per CDR3 protein. The table shows under 200,000 distinct CDR3 sequences, with roughly 95% occurring only once. Sequencing used CD4+ T cells from PBMCs. These receptors were taken from a human donor with Susac syndrome.

The chain joins TRBV30 to TRBJ1-2, with TRBD1 matching 11 bases. The length of the CDR3 is 19 residues. Trimming at V came to 0 bases and at J to 5 bases, leaving 17 bases not matched to a gene. Germline V CDR1 and CDR2: GTSNPN, SVGIG (reference sequence). This CDR3 reads CAWSVWPSTGTGGYYGYTF. In DNA form, the CDR3 reads TGTGCCTGGAGTGTTTGGCCAAGCACCGGGACAGGGGGGTATTATGGCTACACCTTC.

The CDR3 loop is CASSHGDSGNEQFF. CDR3 nucleotides: TGTGCCAGCAGCCACGGGGATTCGGGAAATGAGCAGTTCTTC. The chain is built from TRBV7-8 and TRBJ2-1, with D maybe TRBD2 (5 bases). This CDR3 is 14 amino acids long. The germline V gene has CDR1 SGHVS and CDR2 FQNEAQ. V was trimmed by 5 bases and J by 7 bases, leaving 15 bases between them.

The genes are TRBV20-1 and TRBJ2-5; D is possibly TRBD2 (5 bases). The CDR3 sequence is 11 residues long. V was clipped by 3 bases and J by 4 bases, with 6 bases between them. Germline V CDR1 and CDR2: DFQATT, SNEGSKA (reference sequence). CDR3 nucleotide sequence: TGCAGTGCTAGGAGGGTAGAGACCCAGTACTTC. Translated, it gives CSARRVETQYF.

The V call is TRBV7-9, the J call TRBJ2-7; D possibly corresponds to TRBD1 (6 bases). Trimming left V 3 bases short and J 1 base short, with 10 bases between. Germline V lookup: CDR1 SEHNR, CDR2 FQNEAQ (reference sequence). The CDR3 spans 14 residues. CDR3 coding DNA: TGTGCCAGCAGCTTCGGGACATTATCCTACGAGCAGTACTTC. Encoded protein: CASSFGTLSYEQYF.

The sample holds one count of this clonotype. V usage is TRBV28 and J usage is TRBJ2-7, with D tentatively TRBD1 (5 bases). Per the germline V gene, CDR1 is MDHEN and CDR2 is SYDVKM. V shed 6 bases and J shed 6 bases, with 9 bases lying between them. The CDR3 runs 11 residues. CDR3 in DNA: TGTGCCAGCAGCGGAAGGGGCGAGCAGTACGTC. Residues: CASSGRGEQYV.

This sequence joins TRBV15 and TRBJ1-5, with D hard to call. Per the germline V gene, CDR1 is LNHNV and CDR2 is YYDKDF (reference sequence). Trimming pared 3 bases from V and 5 bases from J, leaving 17 bases between. This CDR3 spans 16 amino acids. This chain's CDR3 is CATSSQPSRPHQPQHF. The CDR3 DNA reads as TGTGCCACCAGCAGCCAACCCTCGCGACCACATCAGCCCCAGCATTTT.

The chain has TRBV4-2 and TRBJ1-2; D is uncertain. V lost 4 bases and J lost 4, with 13 bases in between. CDR1 is LGHNA and CDR2 is YNFKEQ in the germline V gene. There are 14 residues in the CDR3. The chain's CDR3 is CASSPLRASYGYTF. The CDR3 nucleotides are TGTGCCAGCAGCCCCCTCAGAGCTAGCTATGGCTACACCTTC.

The V gene is TRBV20-1, the J gene TRBJ1-1; 9 nucleotides match TRBD1. Germline V CDR1 and CDR2: DFQATT, SNEGSKA (reference sequence). The CDR3 is made up of 19 amino acids. The ends lost 2 bases at V and 2 bases at J; junction bases unmatched: 18. In nucleotides, the CDR3 is TGCAGTGCTAGACGCTTCTCAGGACAGGGGAGAGGTCTAAACACTGAAGCTTTCTTT. It yields the protein CSARRFSGQGRGLNTEAFF.

The chain combines TRBV20-1 with TRBJ1-1, with 10 bases lining up with TRBD1. Germline loops: CDR1 DFQATT, CDR2 SNEGSKA (reference sequence). V was clipped by 3 bases and J by 4 bases; unmatched bases: 11. The CDR3 consists of 16 residues. CDR3 residues: CSASSRQGAAGTEAFF. The CDR3 region has the DNA TGCAGTGCTAGTTCCCGACAGGGGGCCGCGGGCACTGAAGCTTTCTTT.

The chain uses TRBV27 and TRBJ2-1, with D possibly being TRBD1 (5 bases). Germline values: CDR1 MNHEY, CDR2 SMNVEV (reference sequence). The CDR3 loop spans 16 amino acids. V lost 6 bases to trimming and J lost 5 bases, with 20 bases between them. Here the CDR3 DNA reads TGTGCCAGCAGCAGAGGCACAGGCCAGTCACACAATGAGCAGTTCTTC. Its protein is CASSRGTGQSHNEQFF.

This clonotype appeared a single time. The V and J genes are TRBV30 and TRBJ2-1; weak D call: TRBD1 (6 bases). This CDR3 has 13 residues. Trimming left V 1 base short and J 6 bases short, with 10 bases between. Germline V gene sequence: CDR1 GTSNPN, CDR2 SVGIG (reference sequence). The CDR3 reads CAWSARRGNEQFF. CDR3 sequence (DNA): TGTGCCTGGAGTGCCCGCAGGGGCAATGAGCAGTTCTTC.

This chain links TRBV6-1 with TRBJ2-5, with TRBD1 matching over 7 bases. CDR1 and CDR2 from the germline V gene are MNHNS and SASEGT. V was clipped by 4 bases and J by 4 bases; unmatched bases: 3. The CDR3 has 13 residues. The CDR3 DNA reads TGTGCCAGCAGTGTGACAGGGTCAGAGACCCAGTACTTC. It encodes CASSVTGSETQYF.

The chain carries TRBV19 and TRBJ2-4; D remains unclear. The CDR3 has 14 residues. V lost 2 bases to trimming and J lost 9 bases, with 14 bases between them. Germline V gives CDR1 LNHDA, CDR2 SQIVND (reference sequence). The CDR3 here is CASSIRLDGSIQYF. In DNA form, the CDR3 reads TGTGCCAGTAGTATACGGCTAGACGGTAGCATTCAGTACTTC. Variable domain in full (rest from reference TRBV19 and TRBJ2-4): DGGITQSPKYLFRKEGQNVTLSCEQNLNHDAMYWYRQDPGQGLRLIYYSQIVNDFQKGDIAEGYSVSREKKESFPLTVTSAQKNPTAFYLCASSIRLDGSIQYFGAGTRLSVL.

The chain carries TRBV7-2 and TRBJ1-2; 7 bases fit TRBD1. V lost 7 bases, J lost 3 bases, and 8 bases stayed unmatched. The CDR3 covers 14 residues. Germline lookup yields CDR1 SGHTA and CDR2 FQGNSA. The DNA for the CDR3 is TGTGCCAGCAAACCGCCGGGACAGTACTATGGCTACACCTTC. Amino acids: CASKPPGQYYGYTF.

The chain has TRBV20-1 and TRBJ2-7, with TRBD1 identical over 9 bases. Germline V gene lookup returns CDR1 DFQATT and CDR2 SNEGSKA (reference sequence). This CDR3 has 13 residues. V trimming: 5 bases; J trimming: 5 bases; junction bases outside the gene matches: 7. The CDR3 sequence: CSAPGTGHHEQYF. CDR3 coding DNA: TGCAGTGCTCCCGGGACAGGGCACCACGAGCAGTACTTC.

The chain carries TRBV9 and TRBJ2-5, with a possible D match to TRBD2 (7 bases). The germline V and J ends were trimmed by 3 bases and 5 bases, with 17 bases remaining between them. Germline-derived CDR1 and CDR2 are SGDLS and YYNGEE. This CDR3 comprises 15 residues. DNA for the CDR3: TGTGCCAGCAGCGCAGTGGGGCGGGGGCCGGAGACCCAGTACTTC. It yields the protein CASSAVGRGPETQYF.

The CDR3 loop is CASSLVGGSSPDTQYF. CDR3 DNA sequence: TGTGCCAGCAGCTTAGTAGGCGGGTCCAGCCCAGATACGCAGTATTTT. The chain uses TRBV7-2 and TRBJ2-3, with D tentatively TRBD2 (5 bases). Germline V gene sequence: CDR1 SGHTA, CDR2 FQGNSA. This CDR3 comprises 16 residues. With 1 base removed from V and 4 bases from J, the gap between germline ends came to 15 bases.

In nucleotides, the CDR3 is TGTGCCAGCAGCTTTGGACCGAGGGAGCTGTTTTTT. Encoded protein: CASSFGPRELFF. This rearrangement joins TRBV5-6 to TRBJ2-2; no definite D call. The V gene lost 2 bases and the J gene lost 9 bases, with 8 bases spanning the gap. Germline V lookup: CDR1 SGHDT, CDR2 YYEEEE. The CDR3 is made up of 12 amino acids. Complete variable domain (other parts from reference TRBV5-6 and TRBJ2-2): DAGVTQSPTHLIKTRGQQVTLRCSPKSGHDTVSWYQQALGQGPQFIFQYYEEEERQRGNFPDRFSGHQFPNYSSELNVNALLLGDSALYLCASSFGPRELFFGEGSRLTVL.

The chain employs TRBV29-1 and TRBJ1-3; 9 nucleotides agree with TRBD1. The germline V gene encodes CDR1 SQVTM and CDR2 ANQGSEA. The CDR3 is 15 amino acids. V was pared by 2 bases and J by 4 bases, with 6 bases of the junction left unmatched. The CDR3 nucleotides are TGCAGCGTTGAATGGGGACAGGGATCAGGAAACACCATATATTTT. It encodes CSVEWGQGSGNTIYF. Variable domain in full (rest from reference TRBV29-1 and TRBJ1-3): SAVISQKPSRDICQRGTSLTIQCQVDSQVTMMFWYRQQPGQSLTLIATANQGSEATYESGFVIDKFPISRPNLTFSTLTVSNMSPEDSSIYLCSVEWGQGSGNTIYFGEGSWLTVV.

In this sample, this clonotype turned up once. The rearrangement uses TRBV7-9 and TRBJ2-5; D might be TRBD1 (6 bases). Trimming took off 4 bases at V and 5 bases at J, with 14 bases between the two ends. CDR3 length equals 14 residues. Germline V gene lookup returns CDR1 SEHNR and CDR2 FQNEAQ (reference sequence). CDR3 sequence (DNA): TGTGCCAGCAGCTCGGCAGGGGTTCGGGAGACCCAGTACTTC. Amino acid sequence: CASSSAGVRETQYF.

This sequence joins TRBV28 and TRBJ2-2, with TRBD1 matching 8 bases. The CDR3 covers 16 residues. The germline gives CDR1 MDHEN, CDR2 SYDVKM. V lost 6 bases to trimming and J lost 7 bases; unmatched junction nucleotides: 13. CDR3 sequence reads: CASRPTGTGYLGELFF. The DNA for the CDR3 is TGTGCCAGCAGGCCGACCGGGACAGGTTATCTCGGGGAGCTGTTTTTT.

The gene calls are TRBV27 and TRBJ2-1; D gene unclear. Germline CDR1 is MNHEY and CDR2 is SMNVEV (reference sequence). Deletions cut 4 bases from V and 10 bases from J, with 23 bases between. The CDR3 has 16 amino acids. This CDR3 reads CASSSFRARPLNEQFF. The CDR3 DNA reads as TGTGCCAGCAGTTCCTTCCGGGCCCGACCTTTGAACGAGCAGTTCTTC.

The chain employs TRBV4-3 and TRBJ2-1; 13 nucleotides align to TRBD2. Germline V CDR1 and CDR2: LGHNA, YSLEER. This CDR3 has 16 amino acids. V shed 2 bases and J 6 bases; nucleotides not matched to a gene: 4. The CDR3, as DNA: TGCGCCAGCAGCCAACAGGGACTAGCGGGATCCAATGAGCAGTTCTTC. It codes for CASSQQGLAGSNEQFF.

The V gene is TRBV3-1, the J gene TRBJ1-5, with 8 positions matching TRBD1. V shed 2 bases and J 4 bases; nucleotides not matched to a gene: 4. The V gene's germline CDR1 is LGHDT and CDR2 YNNKEL (reference sequence). CDR3 size: 15 residues. The CDR3 DNA sequence: TGTGCCAGCAGCCAATCGGGACAGGTAAATCAGCCCCAGCATTTT. It specifies CASSQSGQVNQPQHF.

The chain uses TRBV20-1 and TRBJ2-7, with TRBD2 as a possible D gene (6 bases). Trimming left V 6 bases short and J 0 bases short, with 15 bases between. The CDR3 runs 14 residues. From germline, CDR1 is DFQATT and CDR2 SNEGSKA (reference sequence). CDR3 amino acids: CSAKGTSSSYEQYF. The DNA of the CDR3 is TGCAGTGCAAAAGGGACTTCGAGCTCCTACGAGCAGTACTTC.

J is TRBJ2-1 and V is TRBV28; 9 nucleotides match TRBD2. Germline V gene sequence: CDR1 MDHEN, CDR2 SYDVKM. J gave up 7 bases and V 6 bases, and 10 bases lay outside the gene matches. This CDR3 has 15 residues. The CDR3 DNA reads as TGTGCCAGCAGCCTAGCGGGGTTGCGGGTGAATGAGCAGTTCTTC. It specifies CASSLAGLRVNEQFF.

The chain uses TRBV7-9 and TRBJ2-3; 9 nucleotides line up with TRBD1. The ends lost 1 base at V and 4 bases at J; junction bases unmatched: 15. The CDR3 contains 19 residues. CDR1 and CDR2 from the germline V gene are SEHNR and FQNEAQ (reference sequence). CDR3 sequence: CASSLVVGTGTHRADTQYF. The CDR3 region has the DNA TGTGCCAGCAGCTTAGTAGTCGGGACAGGGACGCATAGGGCAGATACGCAGTATTTT.

This clonotype was seen just once. V gene TRBV5-1 combines with J gene TRBJ2-3; TRBD1 aligns across 7 bases. V trimming: 0 bases; J trimming: 5 bases; junction bases outside the gene matches: 3. The CDR3 is 14 residues long. CDR1 is SGHRS, CDR2 YFSETQ, per germline. The CDR3, as DNA: TGCGCCAGCAGCTTGGACAGGGGTGGAGATACGCAGTATTTT. Protein product: CASSLDRGGDTQYF.

The J gene is TRBJ2-3, the V gene TRBV19; possibly TRBD2 for D (6 bases). The V end was cut by 5 bases, the J end by 7 bases, with 19 bases between. This CDR3 spans 15 amino acids. Germline values: CDR1 LNHDA, CDR2 SQIVND (reference sequence). The CDR3 region is CASSLLGGAQNTQYF. The CDR3 bases are TGTGCCAGTAGTCTTCTGGGGGGAGCGCAAAATACGCAGTATTTT.

This CDR3 reads CSVERTFPTYEQYF. CDR3 coding DNA: TGCAGCGTTGAAAGGACCTTTCCAACTTACGAGCAGTACTTC. V is TRBV29-1 and J is TRBJ2-7; D gene unclear. Trimming pared 2 bases from V and 4 bases from J, leaving 15 bases between. The germline CDR1 and CDR2 sequences are SQVTM and ANQGSEA. The CDR3 sequence is 14 residues long.